This note documents a single T cell receptor beta chain sequence. Its cognate antigen is unknown. The CDR3 consists of 14 residues. J gave up 4 bases and V 1 base, and 3 bases lay outside the gene matches. The germline gives CDR1 MGHRA, CDR2 YSYEKL. The sample comes from a study of graft-versus-host responses after intestinal transplantation. Study as a whole: Recipients received multivisceral, liver-intestinal, or isolated intestinal transplants. Once they had received anti-thymocyte globulin induction, all recipients took tacrolimus and steroids for three to four years. Study-wide results and caveats: Those patients showing graft-donor T cell macrochimerism displayed high graft-versus-host to host-versus-graft clonal ratios in allografts. GvH clones detected in recipient marrow included some appearing first in ileum or blood.

Assay used: immunoSEQ multiplex PCR; TCRdb lists only in-frame clones, some missing. The sample lists under 100,000 clones; around 90% were seen once. This chain uses TRBV4-1 with TRBJ1-1; TRBD1 matches 7 bases. The sample in question was unstimulated CD8+ T cells sorted from spleen or lymph node cells, obtained before transplant. This receptor was taken from a human donor who was the organ donor for an intestinal transplant. The CDR3 sequence is CASSQVDRATEAFF. In DNA form, the CDR3 reads TGCGCCAGCAGCCAAGTCGACAGGGCCACTGAAGCTTTCTTT.